One sample yielded the 7 T cell receptor beta chains listed below, sequenced in a study of cytomegalovirus exposure and HLA in healthy donors. PCR was performed using 60 Vbeta and 13 Jbeta primers. The protocol was immunoSEQ multiplex PCR, while the TCRdb copy is restricted to in-frame clones and leaves out a portion. This table has tens of thousands of clones, 70% to 90% appearing once. Specimen: PBMCs. All receptors come from a woman aged 30 to 39 in good health and CMV-seronegative.

V and J are TRBV19 and TRBJ1-1; D is ambiguous. This CDR3 has 13 residues. Trimming shortened V by 5 bases and J by 5 bases, and 12 bases separated the two germline ends. Germline V CDR1 and CDR2: LNHDA, SQIVND (reference sequence). CDR3 nucleotides: TGTGCCAGTAGTTTGTGGGCGGGGACTGAAGCTTTCTTT. Translating gives CASSLWAGTEAFF.

J is TRBJ1-6 and V is TRBV18, with D possibly matching TRBD1 (5 bases). The germline V gene has CDR1 KGHSH and CDR2 LQKENI. This CDR3 spans 14 amino acids. Trimming cost V 5 bases and J 7 bases, with 12 bases left between them. CDR3 region: CASSTAGLNSPLHF. Written as DNA, the CDR3 is TGTGCCAGCTCAACGGCAGGGCTGAATTCACCCCTCCACTTT.

V gene TRBV11-2 combines with J gene TRBJ1-5; TRBD1 matches at 10 bases. Germline loops: CDR1 SGHAT, CDR2 FQNNGV. This CDR3 is built from 16 residues. Losses at the gene ends were 1 base for V and 5 bases for J; bases not matched to a gene: 5. The CDR3 bases are TGTGCCAGCAGCTTAGGGACAGGGGGTGCGGATCAGCCCCAGCATTTT. It yields the protein CASSLGTGGADQPQHF.

This clone appeared once. The V gene is TRBV9, the J gene TRBJ1-2; 8 positions match TRBD1. V was pared by 0 bases and J by 5 bases, with 6 bases of the junction left unmatched. CDR1 is SGDLS and CDR2 is YYNGEE in the germline V gene. This CDR3 has 15 residues. The CDR3 sequence: CASSVGQGLPYGYTF. DNA of the CDR3: TGTGCCAGCAGCGTAGGACAGGGGCTCCCATATGGCTACACCTTC.

CDR3 in amino acids: CASSQDLADGDTEAFF. CDR3 bases: TGCGCCAGCAGCCAAGATTTAGCGGACGGAGACACTGAAGCTTTCTTT. V gene TRBV4-3 combines with J gene TRBJ1-1; the D is unclear. CDR3 length equals 16 residues. Germline-derived CDR1 and CDR2 are LGHNA and YSLEER. V was cut by 0 bases and J by 3 bases, with 14 bases left in between.

In its sample, this clone was seen once. V usage is TRBV7-6 and J usage is TRBJ2-3; D is perhaps TRBD2 (6 bases). The length of the CDR3 is 16 residues. V was shortened by 5 bases and J by 2 bases, with 17 bases between the two germline ends. The germline gives CDR1 SGHVS, CDR2 FNYEAQ. CDR3 DNA: TGTGCCAGCAGCCTTCCGGGGGAAGGGACCACAGATACGCAGTATTTT. Its protein product is CASSLPGEGTTDTQYF.

The chain couples TRBV7-7 to TRBJ2-2; 8 nucleotides align to TRBD2. Germline loops: CDR1 SSHAT, CDR2 FNYEAQ (reference sequence). V was clipped by 0 bases and J by 2 bases; unmatched bases: 2. The CDR3 is made up of 16 amino acids. CDR3 in DNA: TGTGCCAGCAGCTTAGCTAGCGGGGCCAACACCGGGGAGCTGTTTTTT. It translates to CASSLASGANTGELFF.